The rows below give T cell receptor beta chains drawn from one sample of a study of blood T cell repertoires in COVID-19. Here immunoSEQ multiplex PCR was the method, and the copy in TCRdb shows in-frame clones only, minus some. This table holds about 300,000 clones, 70% to 90% found once. Sequencing was carried out using PBMCs or T cells enriched from blood (not recorded which). All receptors come from a man aged 30 to 45 who had recovered from COVID-19. CDR3s include the opening cysteine and the closing phenylalanine or tryptophan. The D gene is left open where the match is weak.

NA TRBJ2-7 TRBV6-5 CASTSQIYEQYF TGTGCCAGCACTTCTCAGATCTACGAGCAGTACTTC
NA TRBJ1-1 TRBV18 CASSPRGLNTEAFF TGTGCCAGCTCACCAAGGGGATTGAACACTGAAGCTTTCTTT
TRBD2 TRBJ2-1 TRBV15 CATSRDRGSGGHEQFF TGTGCCACCAGCAGAGATCGGGGTAGCGGGGGCCATGAGCAGTTCTTC
NA TRBJ2-4 TRBV6-1 CASSEAKGAGFIQYF TGTGCCAGCAGTGAAGCCAAAGGGGCCGGGTTCATTCAGTACTTC
NA TRBJ1-2 TRBV4-1 CASSQESTRGGANYGYTF TGCGCCAGCAGCCAAGAGAGTACTAGGGGGGGAGCTAACTATGGCTACACCTTC
TRBD2 TRBJ2-1 TRBV5-1 CASRIGGAAYNEQFF TGCGCCAGCAGAATCGGGGGGGCGGCCTACAATGAGCAGTTCTTC
TRBD1 TRBJ2-5 TRBV29-1 CSASLDRGETQYF TGCAGCGCATCACTAGACAGGGGAGAGACCCAGTACTTC
NA TRBJ1-6 TRBV7-3 CASRGGLIPVIDSPLHF TGTGCCAGCAGGGGGGGACTCATTCCCGTTATCGACTCACCCCTCCACTTT
NA TRBJ1-2 TRBV2 CASSVLFAGARGGYTF TGTGCCAGCAGTGTGCTGTTTGCAGGGGCCAGGGGTGGCTACACCTTC
TRBD1 TRBJ1-2 TRBV27 CASSSYRGALTNYGYTF TGTGCCAGCAGTTCATACAGGGGGGCCCTTACTAACTATGGCTACACCTTC
TRBD2 TRBJ2-7 TRBV7-2 CASSRGTSGYEQYF TGTGCCAGCAGCAGGGGGACTAGCGGCTACGAGCAGTACTTC
NA TRBJ1-2 TRBV19 CASSPSRGANYGYTF TGTGCCAGTAGTCCCAGCAGGGGAGCTAACTATGGCTACACCTTC
NA TRBJ1-2 TRBV5-8 CASSLGHPGLNYGYTF TGTGCCAGCAGCTTGGGTCACCCAGGACTCAACTATGGCTACACCTTC
NA TRBJ2-6 TRBV3-1/TRBV3-2 CASSPLGGFAGANVLTF TGTGCCAGCAGCCCTCTAGGTGGGTTTGCTGGGGCCAACGTCCTGACTTTC
NA TRBJ2-1 TRBV5-1 CASSLSPLALMYNEQFF TGCGCCAGCAGCTTATCCCCACTTGCCCTGATGTACAATGAGCAGTTCTTC
TRBD2 TRBJ2-5 TRBV7-2 CASSFGSGGFLIPETQYF TGTGCCAGCAGCTTCGGAAGCGGGGGTTTCTTGATTCCAGAGACCCAGTACTTC
TRBD1 TRBJ2-1 TRBV19 CASSNRGRNEQFF TGTGCCAGTAGTAACAGGGGGCGGAATGAGCAGTTCTTC